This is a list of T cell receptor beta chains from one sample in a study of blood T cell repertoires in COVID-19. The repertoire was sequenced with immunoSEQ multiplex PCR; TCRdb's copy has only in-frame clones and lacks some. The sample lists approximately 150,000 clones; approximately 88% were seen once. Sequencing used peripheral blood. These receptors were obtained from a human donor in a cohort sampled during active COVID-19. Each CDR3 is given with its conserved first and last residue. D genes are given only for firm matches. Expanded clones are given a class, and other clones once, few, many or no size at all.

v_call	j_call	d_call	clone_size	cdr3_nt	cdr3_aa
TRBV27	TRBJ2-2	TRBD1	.	TGTGCCAGCAGTTTCGGGCGGCAGGGGGCCGGGGAGCTGTTTTTT	CASSFGRQGAGELFF
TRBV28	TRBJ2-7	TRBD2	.	TGTGCCAGCACCATCAGGGGGCCTAGCGGGGGGCGCGGGTACGAGCAGTACTTC	CASTIRGPSGGRGYEQYF
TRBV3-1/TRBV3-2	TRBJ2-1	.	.	TGTGCCAGCAGCCAAGATGTACGGGACATCTACAATGAGCAGTTCTTC	CASSQDVRDIYNEQFF
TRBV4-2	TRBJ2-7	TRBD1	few	TGTGCCAGCAGCCAATCGGGACAGTCAAGTCAGCAGTACTTC	CASSQSGQSSQQYF
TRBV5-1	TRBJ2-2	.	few	TGCGCCAGCAGCTTGGTGGCAGACGGGGAGCTGTTTTTT	CASSLVADGELFF
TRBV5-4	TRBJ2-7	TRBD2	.	TGTGCCAGCAGCGGAGGGGTCGGGGGGGTCTACGAGCAGTACTTC	CASSGGVGGVYEQYF
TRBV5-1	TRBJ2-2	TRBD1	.	TGCGCCAGCAGCCCGGGACAGGTCCGGACCGGGGAGCTGTTTTTT	CASSPGQVRTGELFF
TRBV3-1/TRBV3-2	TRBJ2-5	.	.	TGTGCCAGCAGCCCTAGCAGGGAGACCCAGTACTTC	CASSPSRETQYF
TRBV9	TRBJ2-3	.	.	TGTGCCAGCAGCGGCTATCTGACAAGCGATACGCAGTATTTT	CASSGYLTSDTQYF
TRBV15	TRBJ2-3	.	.	TGTGCCACCAGCAGAGATTTGGGCAGCACAGATACGCAGTATTTT	CATSRDLGSTDTQYF
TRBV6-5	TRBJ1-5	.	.	TGTGCCAGCAGCCAGATACTAGGCAATCAGCCCCAGCATTTT	CASSQILGNQPQHF
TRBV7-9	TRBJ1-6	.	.	TGTGCCAGCAGCTTATCCCTAGGGGGGGATTCACCCCTCCACTTT	CASSLSLGGDSPLHF
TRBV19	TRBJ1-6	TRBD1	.	TGTGCCAGTAGTGCCGACAGGGATTCACCCCTCCACTTT	CASSADRDSPLHF
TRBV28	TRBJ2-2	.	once	TGTGCCAGCAGTTTGGGACTGCACACCGGGGAGCTGTTTTTT	CASSLGLHTGELFF